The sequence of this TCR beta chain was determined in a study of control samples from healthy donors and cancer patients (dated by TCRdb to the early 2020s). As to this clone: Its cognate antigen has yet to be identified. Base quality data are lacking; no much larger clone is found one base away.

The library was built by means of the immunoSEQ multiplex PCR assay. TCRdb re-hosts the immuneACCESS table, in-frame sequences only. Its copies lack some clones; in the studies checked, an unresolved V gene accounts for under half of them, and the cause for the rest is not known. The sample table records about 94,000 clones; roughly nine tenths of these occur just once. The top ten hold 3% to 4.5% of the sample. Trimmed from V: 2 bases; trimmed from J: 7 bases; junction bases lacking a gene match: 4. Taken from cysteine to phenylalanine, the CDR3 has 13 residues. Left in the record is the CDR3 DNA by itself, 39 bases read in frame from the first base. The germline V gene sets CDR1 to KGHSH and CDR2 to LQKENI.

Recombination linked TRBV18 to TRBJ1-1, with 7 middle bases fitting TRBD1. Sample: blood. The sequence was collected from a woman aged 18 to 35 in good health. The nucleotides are TGTGCCAGCTCACCAAAGGGGGCTTTTGAAGCTTTCTTT. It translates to CASSPKGAFEAFF.